What follows is one TCR beta chain and its context. What it binds is unknown. CD45RO negativity and positive selection for CCR7 defined naive CD8 cells, a population that excluded terminally differentiated effector memory CD45RA+ cells. The donor population consisted of healthy HIV-negative adults with no recent acute infections or vaccinations. It was across several immunoSEQ plates that each subset's genomic DNA was evenly split. The assay was immunoSEQ multiplex PCR, and TCRdb's table has in-frame clones only and misses some. The table has some 1,900,000 clones, about 95% seen once. This specimen belongs to a study of shared clonotypes between healthy human individuals. Background on the study: The donors, two women and a few men, were aged 18 to 49. Broader study findings: What naive subsets generally showed was a larger estimated richness than memory subsets showed.

Trimming removed 7 bases at V and 6 bases at J, with 16 bases between. The CDR3 length is 14 residues. Germline CDR1 is SEHNR and CDR2 is FQNEAQ (reference sequence). Sequences were obtained from naive CD8+ T cells sorted from blood. This chain connects TRBV7-9 to TRBJ2-1, with D possibly TRBD2 on 6 matching bases. This clonotype originated in a man younger than 30 in good health. CDR3 bases: TGTGCCAGCAACATAGGAGGGCCGGGCAATGAGCAGTTCTTC. This codes for CASNIGGPGNEQFF.